Here is one TCR beta chain with its context. The specificity of this receptor is unknown. No much larger clonotype is one base removed from it; base qualities were not supplied. TCRbeta CDR3 regions were amplified from genomic DNA by means of the immunoSEQ Assay, a bias-controlled multiplex PCR. As for how the authors treated the data: Nucleated cell counts per sample were estimated from amplification of reference gene primers within the assay. To quantify the absolute abundance of each unique TCRbeta CDR3 rearrangement, sequence reads were collapsed and filtered. For each sample, productive Simpson clonality was calculated by taking the square root of Simpson's diversity index across productive rearrangements. TCRdb limited this immuneACCESS table to in-frame rearrangements with V and J called. A share of clones is missing; checked studies link under half to unresolved V genes, and the rest is unexplained. V and J calls and clone size are given by that table; D and trimming were obtained from the DNA. Recorded for this sample are some 250,000 clones; about 89% of them occurred a single time. The ten largest clones take up under 9.5% of the sample.

The sample comes from a study of blood T cell repertoires in COVID-19 (dated by TCRdb to between 2020 and 2021). For the wider study: The collaborator samples originated in the United States, Italy and Spain and spanned the acute and convalescent phases of COVID-19. The repertoires were released in a freely available public database meant as a resource for research on the immune response to SARS-CoV-2. Samples were obtained from the ongoing ImmuneRACE study (first 160 participants) and from over a thousand subjects provided by 6 global collaborators. The prospective study material was composed of cDNA or gDNA derived from T cells, B-cell-depleted T cells, or PBMCs. HLA class I and class II types, where available, came from metadata supplied by the sample provider rather than from assay-based typing. The dataset comprised deeply sampled blood TCRbeta repertoires from subjects exposed to, actively infected with, or recovered from COVID-19. Sample metadata almost always included a de-identified subject ID, COVID-19 status, age in years and sex. Here is what the overall study found, with its caveats: Clinical and demographic metadata were provided uncurated, with the amount varying by source and participant.

Participants in the prospective study were aged 18 to 89 years, lived in under 30 United States geographic areas, and enrolled through a virtual design. In the prospective study, participants were assigned to cohorts based on the clinical history participants reported in a screening survey and a study questionnaire. For ImmuneRACE Cohort 3, a participant was defined as recovered based on two consecutive negative NP/OP PCR tests, clearance by a healthcare professional, or resolution of symptoms. Each participant in the prospective study had whole blood, serum and a nasopharyngeal or oropharyngeal swab collected by mobile phlebotomists. Participants in the prospective study had the option to provide additional blood draws and questionnaires over a roughly 2-month period. Before DNA extraction, prospective study blood samples were shipped either frozen or at room temperature. V has 8 bases trimmed and J has 7 bases trimmed; junction bases matching no gene number 13. Inclusive of the bounding cysteine and phenylalanine, the CDR3 is 15 residues long. The DNA shown is the 45-base CDR3, in frame from base 1. Looking up the germline V gene (reference sequence) yields CDR1 MNHEY and CDR2 SMNVEV.

The receptor was isolated from a man aged 35 to 55 who had recovered from COVID-19. In this chain, TRBV27 is recombined with TRBJ2-7; 11 of the junction bases match TRBD2. The sequencing input was PBMCs or T cells enriched from blood (not recorded which). CDR3 reads: CASGHSGRASFEQYF. DNA sequence: TGTGCCAGCGGACATAGCGGGAGGGCCTCTTTTGAGCAGTACTTC.